A selection of T cell receptor beta chains follows, all from one sample in a study of multiple sclerosis patients with progressive multifocal leukoencephalopathy. The table came from immunoSEQ multiplex PCR; TCRdb's copy has only in-frame clones and leaves some out. The data contain approximately 29,000 clones, about 85% of them singletons. The sequences come from PBMCs, collected from a patient treated with natalizumab. The source of these receptors is a woman in her thirties with progressive multifocal leukoencephalopathy. Each CDR3 is given with its conserved first and last residue. Fields, in order: D gene, J gene, clone size, V gene, CDR3 protein, CDR3 DNA. The D gene is left open where the match is weak. A clone size is listed for some rows: how often the clone was seen (once, few, many), or a class if it is expanded.

d_gene: TRBD2
j_gene: TRBJ2-5
abundance: .
v_gene: TRBV5-1
CDR3aa: CASSLKLAGETQYF
CDR3nt: TGCGCCAGCAGCTTGAAACTAGCGGGAGAGACCCAGTACTTC

d_gene: TRBD1
j_gene: TRBJ2-3
abundance: .
v_gene: TRBV5-8
CDR3aa: CASSPGQGSRARSTDTQYF
CDR3nt: TGTGCCAGCAGCCCCGGACAGGGGAGCAGAGCGCGGAGCACAGATACGCAGTATTTT

d_gene: TRBD1
j_gene: TRBJ1-5
abundance: .
v_gene: TRBV6-6
CDR3aa: CASSPGGRQPQHF
CDR3nt: TGTGCCAGCAGTCCAGGGGGCAGGCAGCCCCAGCATTTT

d_gene: .
j_gene: TRBJ1-1
abundance: .
v_gene: TRBV6-5
CDR3aa: CASSSRGMNTEAFF
CDR3nt: TGTGCCAGCAGTTCCCGGGGAATGAACACTGAAGCTTTCTTT

d_gene: .
j_gene: TRBJ2-7
abundance: .
v_gene: TRBV4-2
CDR3aa: CASSQGAPGLISYEQYF
CDR3nt: TGTGCCAGCAGCCAGGGGGCTCCGGGTCTAATCTCCTACGAGCAGTACTTC

d_gene: TRBD2
j_gene: TRBJ2-1
abundance: once
v_gene: TRBV11-2
CDR3aa: CASSLGLAGVLHNEQFF
CDR3nt: TGTGCCAGCAGCTTAGGGCTAGCGGGAGTTCTTCACAATGAGCAGTTCTTC

d_gene: TRBD2
j_gene: TRBJ2-3
abundance: .
v_gene: TRBV19
CDR3aa: CASKASGNTDTQYF
CDR3nt: TGTGCCAGTAAGGCTAGCGGCAACACAGATACGCAGTATTTT

d_gene: .
j_gene: TRBJ1-3
abundance: .
v_gene: TRBV6-1
CDR3aa: CASSRTEFSGNTIYF
CDR3nt: TGTGCCAGCAGCCGGACTGAATTCTCTGGAAACACCATATATTTT

d_gene: .
j_gene: TRBJ2-3
abundance: .
v_gene: TRBV6-5
CDR3aa: CASSTLGGVTDTQYF
CDR3nt: TGTGCCAGCAGTACCCTCGGGGGTGTAACAGATACGCAGTATTTT

d_gene: TRBD1
j_gene: TRBJ1-1
abundance: .
v_gene: TRBV14
CDR3aa: CASSPQRTGHTEAFF
CDR3nt: TGTGCCAGCAGCCCTCAGCGGACAGGCCACACTGAAGCTTTCTTT

d_gene: TRBD1
j_gene: TRBJ1-1
abundance: .
v_gene: TRBV16
CDR3aa: CASSQPDRGKLEAFF
CDR3nt: TGTGCCAGCAGCCAACCGGACAGGGGGAAGCTTGAAGCTTTCTTT

d_gene: TRBD1
j_gene: TRBJ1-2
abundance: .
v_gene: TRBV7-9
CDR3aa: CASRPDRDRAVYTF
CDR3nt: TGTGCCAGCAGGCCCGACCGGGACAGGGCGGTATACACCTTC

d_gene: TRBD1
j_gene: TRBJ1-1
abundance: once
v_gene: TRBV7-2
CDR3aa: CASSLSGQNMNTEAFF
CDR3nt: TGTGCCAGCAGCTTATCGGGACAGAATATGAACACTGAAGCTTTCTTT

d_gene: .
j_gene: TRBJ1-1
abundance: once
v_gene: TRBV5-1
CDR3aa: CASSRGFGAFF
CDR3nt: TGCGCCAGCAGCCGCGGGTTTGGAGCTTTCTTT

d_gene: .
j_gene: TRBJ2-7
abundance: few
v_gene: TRBV19
CDR3aa: CASRKDRNYEQYF
CDR3nt: TGTGCCAGTAGGAAGGACAGAAACTACGAGCAGTACTTC

d_gene: .
j_gene: TRBJ2-1
abundance: .
v_gene: TRBV27
CDR3aa: CASSLTQQPDRPRSNEQFF
CDR3nt: TGTGCCAGCAGTTTAACACAACAGCCCGACAGGCCCCGTAGTAATGAGCAGTTCTTC

d_gene: .
j_gene: TRBJ1-1
abundance: .
v_gene: TRBV27
CDR3aa: CASRDWRNTEAFF
CDR3nt: TGTGCCAGCAGGGATTGGCGGAACACTGAAGCTTTCTTT

d_gene: .
j_gene: TRBJ1-6
abundance: once
v_gene: TRBV19
CDR3aa: CASSPYPRSGSPLHF
CDR3nt: TGTGCCAGTAGTCCCTATCCGAGGTCGGGGTCACCCCTCCACTTT

d_gene: .
j_gene: TRBJ1-6
abundance: .
v_gene: TRBV6-6
CDR3aa: CASSPQEFSYNSPLHF
CDR3nt: TGTGCCAGCAGTCCACAGGAGTTCTCCTATAATTCACCCCTCCACTTT

d_gene: .
j_gene: TRBJ1-2
abundance: .
v_gene: TRBV15
CDR3aa: CATSRDGRRSAGYTF
CDR3nt: TGTGCCACCAGCAGAGATGGTAGACGATCTGCTGGCTACACCTTC

d_gene: .
j_gene: TRBJ1-4
abundance: .
v_gene: TRBV5-8
CDR3aa: CASSLEGFTTNEKLFF
CDR3nt: TGTGCCAGCAGCTTGGAGGGGTTCACGACTAATGAAAAACTGTTTTTT

d_gene: .
j_gene: TRBJ2-7
abundance: once
v_gene: TRBV27
CDR3aa: CASSLLGLHSYEQYF
CDR3nt: TGTGCCAGCAGTTTATTGGGACTGCACTCCTACGAGCAGTACTTC

d_gene: .
j_gene: TRBJ2-2
abundance: .
v_gene: TRBV7-2
CDR3aa: CASSLMGELFF
CDR3nt: TGTGCCAGCAGCTTGATGGGGGAGCTGTTTTTT

d_gene: .
j_gene: TRBJ2-7
abundance: .
v_gene: TRBV10-2
CDR3aa: CASSTGMDEQYF
CDR3nt: TGCGCCAGCAGTACAGGAATGGACGAGCAGTACTTC

d_gene: .
j_gene: TRBJ2-7
abundance: .
v_gene: TRBV6-5
CDR3aa: CASSSLLRGEQYF
CDR3nt: TGTGCCAGCAGTTCCTTATTGAGGGGCGAGCAGTACTTC

d_gene: TRBD2
j_gene: TRBJ2-5
abundance: .
v_gene: TRBV5-1
CDR3aa: CASSAQPSGSGGETQYF
CDR3nt: TGCGCCAGCAGCGCACAACCTAGCGGGAGTGGAGGTGAGACCCAGTACTTC

d_gene: .
j_gene: TRBJ2-1
abundance: .
v_gene: TRBV7-9
CDR3aa: CASSLTGISYNEQFF
CDR3nt: TGTGCCAGCAGCTTAACGGGGATCTCCTACAATGAGCAGTTCTTC

d_gene: .
j_gene: TRBJ1-4
abundance: .
v_gene: TRBV4-1
CDR3aa: CASSHMLDGGEKLFF
CDR3nt: TGCGCCAGCAGCCATATGTTGGATGGTGGTGAAAAACTGTTTTTT

d_gene: .
j_gene: TRBJ2-1
abundance: .
v_gene: TRBV7-9
CDR3aa: CASSLSHEQFF
CDR3nt: TGTGCCAGCAGCTTATCCCATGAGCAGTTCTTC

d_gene: TRBD2
j_gene: TRBJ2-1
abundance: once
v_gene: TRBV4-2
CDR3aa: CASSLFLPREGYNEQFF
CDR3nt: TGTGCCAGCAGCCTCTTCTTACCCCGGGAGGGCTACAATGAGCAGTTCTTC

d_gene: .
j_gene: TRBJ2-7
abundance: .
v_gene: TRBV20-1
CDR3aa: CSASPLYEQYF
CDR3nt: TGCAGTGCTAGCCCACTCTACGAGCAGTACTTC

d_gene: TRBD2
j_gene: TRBJ2-7
abundance: .
v_gene: TRBV19
CDR3aa: CASSSLGGDEQYF
CDR3nt: TGTGCCAGTAGTTCGCTTGGGGGGGACGAGCAGTACTTC

d_gene: TRBD2
j_gene: TRBJ2-1
abundance: .
v_gene: TRBV19
CDR3aa: CASSIRLTSGDSYNEQFF
CDR3nt: TGTGCCAGTAGTATTAGGCTCACTAGCGGAGACTCCTACAATGAGCAGTTCTTC

d_gene: .
j_gene: TRBJ1-5
abundance: .
v_gene: TRBV19
CDR3aa: CASTQPGYGQPQHF
CDR3nt: TGTGCCAGTACCCAACCAGGGTATGGTCAGCCCCAGCATTTT

d_gene: .
j_gene: TRBJ2-7
abundance: .
v_gene: TRBV11-2
CDR3aa: CASSLGGHIVDEQYF
CDR3nt: TGTGCCAGCAGCTTAGGGGGGCACATCGTAGACGAGCAGTACTTC

d_gene: .
j_gene: TRBJ1-5
abundance: .
v_gene: TRBV5-1
CDR3aa: CASSREGLPNQPQHF
CDR3nt: TGCGCCAGCAGCCGGGAGGGGTTGCCCAATCAGCCCCAGCATTTT

d_gene: TRBD1
j_gene: TRBJ1-5
abundance: .
v_gene: TRBV5-1
CDR3aa: CASTASPGQNQPQHF
CDR3nt: TGCGCCAGCACGGCCTCACCGGGACAGAATCAGCCCCAGCATTTT

d_gene: .
j_gene: TRBJ1-6
abundance: .
v_gene: TRBV14
CDR3aa: CASSQLDSPLHF
CDR3nt: TGTGCCAGCAGCCAACTTGATTCACCCCTCCACTTT

d_gene: .
j_gene: TRBJ2-7
abundance: .
v_gene: TRBV5-6
CDR3aa: CASSFRQAGPHEQYF
CDR3nt: TGTGCCAGCAGCTTTCGACAAGCAGGTCCCCACGAGCAGTACTTC

d_gene: .
j_gene: TRBJ2-2
abundance: .
v_gene: TRBV27
CDR3aa: CASSLRGQVKAGELFF
CDR3nt: TGTGCCAGCAGTTTACGCGGCCAGGTTAAAGCCGGGGAGCTGTTTTTT

d_gene: .
j_gene: TRBJ1-5
abundance: .
v_gene: TRBV30
CDR3aa: CAWGWEESNQPQHF
CDR3nt: TGTGCCTGGGGTTGGGAGGAAAGCAATCAGCCCCAGCATTTT

d_gene: .
j_gene: TRBJ1-1
abundance: .
v_gene: TRBV7-9
CDR3aa: CASRAVGENTEAFF
CDR3nt: TGTGCCAGCAGAGCCGTGGGGGAGAACACTGAAGCTTTCTTT

d_gene: .
j_gene: TRBJ1-1
abundance: .
v_gene: TRBV19
CDR3aa: CASSIWGQTTEAFF
CDR3nt: TGTGCCAGTAGTATATGGGGACAAACCACTGAAGCTTTCTTT

d_gene: TRBD2
j_gene: TRBJ2-1
abundance: once
v_gene: TRBV7-3
CDR3aa: CASSLFPHSGAYNEQFF
CDR3nt: TGTGCCAGCAGCCTCTTCCCCCATAGCGGGGCGTACAATGAGCAGTTCTTC

d_gene: .
j_gene: TRBJ2-4
abundance: .
v_gene: TRBV4-3
CDR3aa: CASSQGGSRAKNIQYF
CDR3nt: TGCGCCAGCAGCCAGGGGGGCTCTCGAGCCAAAAACATTCAGTACTTC

d_gene: .
j_gene: TRBJ2-5
abundance: .
v_gene: TRBV7-2
CDR3aa: CASSWRPEKETQYF
CDR3nt: TGTGCCAGCAGCTGGAGACCCGAAAAAGAGACCCAGTACTTC

d_gene: TRBD1
j_gene: TRBJ1-6
abundance: .
v_gene: TRBV27
CDR3aa: CASRTGGGNSPLHF
CDR3nt: TGTGCCAGCAGGACAGGGGGAGGTAATTCACCCCTCCACTTT

d_gene: .
j_gene: TRBJ2-5
abundance: .
v_gene: TRBV7-2
CDR3aa: CASSLRTGTQYF
CDR3nt: TGTGCCAGCAGCTTAAGAACGGGGACCCAGTACTTC

d_gene: .
j_gene: TRBJ2-7
abundance: .
v_gene: TRBV7-2
CDR3aa: CASSLKGLIHEQYF
CDR3nt: TGTGCCAGCAGCCTCAAGGGGCTGATCCACGAGCAGTACTTC

d_gene: .
j_gene: TRBJ1-5
abundance: .
v_gene: TRBV30
CDR3aa: CAWSVGQTSNQPQHF
CDR3nt: TGTGCCTGGAGTGTTGGCCAGACTAGCAATCAGCCCCAGCATTTT

d_gene: .
j_gene: TRBJ2-4
abundance: .
v_gene: TRBV30
CDR3aa: CAWSAAGNIQYF
CDR3nt: TGTGCCTGGAGTGCAGCTGGAAACATTCAGTACTTC